This TCR beta chain is drawn from a study of CD8 T cells in ankylosing spondylitis. Findings of the study overall: Seemingly characteristic of ankylosing spondylitis blood was a TCR beta motif consisting of under ten highly homologous variants.

Germline V gene data show CDR1 as LGHNA and CDR2 as YSLEER. V lost 0 bases to trimming and J lost 3 bases, with 21 bases between them. The CDR3 totals 18 residues. TCRdb reprocessed the 5' RACE reads via MiXCR and lists one record per CDR3 protein. Seen here are 300,000 to 400,000 distinct CDR3 sequences, 20% to 25% observed once, and the top ten hold about 16%. Of note for this clonotype: Its antigen is unknown.

Sequenced input: blood, either unsorted or a sorted T cell fraction (not recorded which). This clonotype was sampled from a male donor with ankylosing spondylitis. V is TRBV4-3 and J is TRBJ2-7; maybe TRBD1 (5 bases). This CDR3 reads CASSQDPDSPGIIYEQYF. The DNA of the CDR3 is TGCGCCAGCAGCCAAGATCCAGACAGCCCTGGTATAATCTACGAGCAGTACTTC.